The 14 T cell receptor beta chains below were found in one sample sequenced in a study of blood T cell repertoires in COVID-19. Repertoires were generated with immunoSEQ multiplex PCR, while TCRdb's copy carries only in-frame clones and drops some. Of more than 250,000 clones in the sample, roughly four fifths are singletons; the top ten hold about 5%. Sequencing was performed on PBMCs or T cells enriched from blood (not recorded which). The receptors were gathered from a middle-aged man who had been exposed to COVID-19.

The chain links TRBV19 to TRBJ2-4; TRBD1 is a possible D gene (6 bases). The germline V gene encodes CDR1 LNHDA and CDR2 SQIVND (reference sequence). The CDR3 covers 13 residues. Trimming pared 6 bases from V and 8 bases from J, leaving 14 bases between. The CDR3 region is CASRKTGTDIQYF. CDR3 DNA sequence: TGTGCCAGTAGGAAGACAGGTACCGACATTCAGTACTTC. Full variable domain (missing parts from reference TRBV19 and TRBJ2-4): DGGITQSPKYLFRKEGQNVTLSCEQNLNHDAMYWYRQDPGQGLRLIYYSQIVNDFQKGDIAEGYSVSREKKESFPLTVTSAQKNPTAFYLCASRKTGTDIQYFGAGTRLSVL.

The chain joins TRBV7-2 to TRBJ1-5, with D perhaps matching TRBD1 (6 bases). V lost 4 bases and J 2 bases, leaving 24 bases between the germline ends. In germline, CDR1 is SGHTA, CDR2 FQGNSA. The CDR3 contains 19 residues. The CDR3 loop reads CASSSIPEDRRGGNQPQHF. For the CDR3, the DNA is TGTGCCAGCAGCTCAATCCCAGAGGACAGACGAGGTGGCAATCAGCCCCAGCATTTT.

V and J are TRBV12-3 or TRBV12-4 and TRBJ2-5; D is ambiguous. This CDR3 contains 13 residues. V gave up 3 bases and J gave up 5 bases, with 10 bases separating them. CDR3 sequence: CASSFLGFETQYF. The CDR3 coding sequence is TGTGCCAGCAGTTTCCTCGGGTTCGAGACCCAGTACTTC.

The genes are TRBV10-3 and TRBJ1-5; TRBD1 might be the D (5 bases). V was cut by 4 bases and J by 7 bases, with 17 bases left in between. Germline assignment: CDR1 ENHRY and CDR2 SYGVKD. The length of the CDR3 is 15 residues. The CDR3 loop reads CAISVERDFGQPQHF. The CDR3 DNA sequence: TGTGCCATCAGTGTTGAACGGGACTTCGGGCAGCCCCAGCATTTT.

The J gene is TRBJ2-1, the V gene TRBV12-3 or TRBV12-4, with 8 nucleotides matching TRBD1. The CDR3 extends over 13 amino acids. V was pared by 8 bases and J by 8 bases, with 8 bases of the junction left unmatched. The DNA for the CDR3 is TGTGCCAGCGCGGACAGGGAAAGCGATGAGCAGTTCTTC. Translation: CASADRESDEQFF.

The chain has TRBV5-6 and TRBJ1-1; the D gene is possibly TRBD1 (5 bases). CDR1 and CDR2 (germline): SGHDT, YYEEEE. Trimming pared 0 bases from V and 1 base from J, leaving 13 bases between. The CDR3 runs 16 residues. The CDR3 DNA follows: TGTGCCAGCAGCTTGGCCCCGGGGGATTGGAACACTGAAGCTTTCTTT. Its protein product is CASSLAPGDWNTEAFF.

The rearrangement links TRBV25-1 to TRBJ1-1; 9 bases map to TRBD1. The CDR3 has 14 residues. Trimming removed 3 bases from V and 1 base from J; junction bases left unmatched: 0. The germline V gene has CDR1 MGHDK and CDR2 SYGVNS. The CDR3 reads CASSETGGNTEAFF. Here the CDR3 DNA reads TGTGCCAGCAGTGAGACAGGGGGGAACACTGAAGCTTTCTTT. The full variable domain, in which reference TRBV25-1 and TRBJ1-1 provide the parts outside the CDR3, is EADIYQTPRYLVIGTGKKITLECSQTMGHDKMYWYQQDPGMELHLIHYSYGVNSTEKGDLSSESTVSRIRTEHFPLTLESARPSHTSQYLCASSETGGNTEAFFGQGTRLTVV.

The chain links TRBV27 to TRBJ1-4; unclear D gene. CDR3 length equals 14 residues. Germline CDR1 and CDR2: MNHEY and SMNVEV (reference sequence). With 6 bases removed from V and 0 bases from J, the gap between germline ends came to 8 bases. CDR3 DNA: TGTGCCAGCAGAATGGCGGCAACTAATGAAAAACTGTTTTTT. Translating it yields CASRMAATNEKLFF.

CDR3 nucleotides: TGTGCCAGTAGTTTTTACAGGGGCGAGCTGTTTTTT. It codes for CASSFYRGELFF. This chain links TRBV19 with TRBJ2-2, with TRBD1 matching over 7 bases. Germline CDR1 LNHDA, CDR2 SQIVND (reference sequence). This CDR3 region has 12 residues. After removal of 5 bases from V and 11 bases from J, the junction contained 5 bases not matched to a gene. The complete variable domain, with remaining parts taken from reference TRBV19 and TRBJ2-2, reads DGGITQSPKYLFRKEGQNVTLSCEQNLNHDAMYWYRQDPGQGLRLIYYSQIVNDFQKGDIAEGYSVSREKKESFPLTVTSAQKNPTAFYLCASSFYRGELFFGEGSRLTVL.

The CDR3 protein is CASRDRECSQPLSPLHF. The CDR3, as DNA: TGTGCCAGCAGGGACAGGGAATGTTCCCAGCCCCTATCACCCCTCCACTTT. J is TRBJ1-6 and V is TRBV21-1; the D call TRBD1 from the table was never checked on the DNA. TRBV21-1 is an annotated pseudogene. This CDR3 spans 17 amino acids.

This clone is a singleton in its sample. The chain combines TRBV7-9 with TRBJ1-3; D is uncertain. Germline CDR1 is SEHNR and CDR2 is FQNEAQ (reference sequence). Trimming pared 1 base from V and 0 bases from J, leaving 13 bases between. The CDR3 covers 17 residues. CDR3 sequence (DNA): TGTGCCAGCAGCTTAGGATCAGGCCTTCTCTCTGGAAACACCATATATTTT. Translating it yields CASSLGSGLLSGNTIYF.

The chain recombines TRBV10-1 with TRBJ2-2, with 9 bases that match TRBD2. V trimming: 3 bases; J trimming: 4 bases; junction bases outside the gene matches: 12. CDR3 size: 18 residues. Germline lookup yields CDR1 WNHNN and CDR2 SYGVQD (reference sequence). The CDR3 region has the DNA TGCGCCAGCAGTGAAGGTCACGAAGTAGCGGGGGTCACCGGGGAGCTGTTTTTT. Protein sequence: CASSEGHEVAGVTGELFF.

The gene calls are TRBV7-2 and TRBJ2-1; 15 positions match TRBD2. This CDR3 has 16 residues. Trimming took 0 bases from V and 9 from J; bases not matched to a gene: 3. Germline loops: CDR1 SGHTA, CDR2 FQGNSA. The DNA of the CDR3 is TGTGCCAGCAGCTTAGCAGGACTAGCGGGAGGGAGTGAGCAGTTCTTC. It codes for CASSLAGLAGGSEQFF.

The chain couples TRBV19 to TRBJ1-1, with D uncertain. Germline CDR1 and CDR2: LNHDA and SQIVND (reference sequence). The CDR3 sequence is 13 residues long. Trimming left V 10 bases short and J 4 bases short, with 16 bases between. CDR3 sequence (DNA): TGTGCCACCACATCATGGGCGGGCACTGAAGCTTTCTTT. It is translated as CATTSWAGTEAFF.